The clone carrying this T cell receptor beta chain has only one observation. This sample was included in a study of blood T cells in healthy people across ages. V was pared by 1 base and J by 8 bases, with 14 bases between. The CDR3 consists of 14 residues. It was with a sample-barcoded 5' primer and a J-beta primer mix that a second PCR of about 6 to 12 cycles was run. In TCRdb, the 5' RACE reads were re-called with MiXCR into one record per CDR3 protein. Here the sample spans 1.5 million to 2 million distinct CDR3 sequences, 49% being singletons. The chain carries TRBV12-3 or TRBV12-4 and TRBJ1-2; D gene uncertain. Sequencing was done on a sample of blood. The origin of this receptor is a woman aged 40 to 50 in good health. In DNA, the CDR3 is TGTGCCAGCAGTTTAGGCCTCGCAAGGGTCGGCTACACCTTC. It translates to CASSLGLARVGYTF.